This T cell receptor (beta chain) was captured by sequencing in a study of blood T cells in healthy people across ages. Study results and limitations: Per million T cells, TCR beta diversity dropped about linearly as age rose. Naive T cell percentage showed a strong correlation with TCR beta diversity. Fewer expanded clones and more diversity marked long-lived versus aged donors.

The CDR3 is 14 amino acids. Germline assignment: CDR1 DFQATT and CDR2 SNEGSKA (reference sequence). V was shortened by 8 bases and J by 4 bases, with 17 bases between the two germline ends. Extraction yielded at least 5 micrograms of total RNA per sample. A sample-barcoded 5' primer and a J-beta primer mix were used in a second PCR of roughly 7 to 11 cycles. TCRdb used MiXCR to reprocess the 5' RACE reads, holding one entry per CDR3 protein. The table has about 1,500,000 distinct CDR3 sequences, around 39% seen once. As to this clonotype: The antigen remains undetermined.

The J gene is TRBJ2-2, the V gene TRBV20-1, with D maybe TRBD1 (6 bases). The sequencing input was blood. The source is a woman aged 18-29 years in good health. DNA for the CDR3: TGCAGTACATTAAGGGGGTCGGGCACCGGGGAGCTGTTTTTT. Encoded protein: CSTLRGSGTGELFF.